These 20 T cell receptor beta chains were all obtained from the same sample, sequenced in a study of T cell responses to AZD1222 COVID-19 vaccine (dated by TCRdb to about 2021). Reading the label with the study, this specimen's time point is: baseline before first vaccination. This specimen's treatment or condition label, per the study, means: meningococcal conjugate vaccine given as trial control. The library was made by the immunoSEQ multiplex PCR assay. The table was pulled from immuneACCESS by TCRdb, which kept in-frame rearrangements only. Such tables lose some clones; where checked, under half of the loss comes from unresolved V genes, and the rest has no known cause. Recorded for this sample are 130,000 to 150,000 clones; around 88% of them occurred a single time. The biggest ten clones account for about 3.3% of the sample. The material sequenced was peripheral blood, taken on day 0 of MenACWY control vaccination. These receptors were collected from an adult in good health.

This clone was found a few times. V is TRBV27 and J is TRBJ2-7; a weak D match, TRBD1 (7 bases). V was cut by 5 bases and J by 4 bases, with 15 bases left in between. Germline V gene sequence: CDR1 MNHEY, CDR2 SMNVEV (reference sequence). The CDR3 sequence is 14 residues long. CDR3 residues: CASSTRQGLYEQYF. The CDR3 DNA follows: TGTGCCAGCAGTACCCGACAGGGACTGTACGAGCAGTACTTC.

The J gene is TRBJ1-2, the V gene TRBV28; 11 bases align to TRBD1. The V gene end was trimmed by 4 bases and the J gene end by 2 bases; junction bases not matched to a gene: 18. Germline values: CDR1 MDHEN, CDR2 SYDVKM. The CDR3 is 20 residues long. CDR3 sequence: CASSSTGSGQGAGGNYGYTF. The CDR3 DNA sequence: TGTGCCAGCAGTTCAACGGGTTCCGGACAGGGGGCAGGTGGGAACTATGGCTACACCTTC.

The chain is built from TRBV6-6 and TRBJ2-6, with D unresolved. The germline gives CDR1 MNHNY, CDR2 SVGAGI (reference sequence). The CDR3 totals 15 residues. The V and J ends lost 0 bases and 4 bases respectively, with 7 bases between them. CDR3 loop: CASSYSGRGANVLTF. CDR3 in DNA: TGTGCCAGCAGTTACTCAGGCCGCGGGGCCAACGTCCTGACTTTC.

This sequence joins TRBV2 and TRBJ2-1; D is perhaps TRBD2 (6 bases). Trimming cost V 8 bases and J 5 bases, with 22 bases left between them. The CDR3 extends over 16 amino acids. Germline values: CDR1 SNHLY, CDR2 FYNNEI. CDR3 loop: CASGVDLARPHNEQFF. The CDR3 nucleotides are TGTGCCAGCGGAGTGGATCTAGCGAGGCCTCACAATGAGCAGTTCTTC.

There are a few counts of this clone. One junction end does not reproduce the germline sequence, and a read error may be involved. The gene calls are TRBV3-1 (or the pseudogene TRBV3-2) and TRBJ1-2, with a weak D call TRBD1 (5 bases). This CDR3 comprises 14 residues. Germline loops: CDR1 LGHDT, CDR2 YNNKEL (reference sequence). The CDR3: CASRQWGEGYGYTF. DNA for the CDR3: TGTGCCAGCCGCCAGTGGGGCGAGGGCTATGGCTACACCTTC.

The V gene is TRBV5-1, the J gene TRBJ1-1, with D unclear. Per the germline V gene, CDR1 is SGHRS and CDR2 is YFSETQ. The CDR3 is made up of 13 amino acids. V shed 5 bases and J shed 0 bases, with 8 bases lying between them. CDR3: CASRTLMNTEAFF. The CDR3 coding sequence is TGCGCCAGCAGAACACTGATGAACACTGAAGCTTTCTTT.

This clone occurred a few times. This rearrangement joins TRBV6-6 to TRBJ1-5; TRBD1 might be the D (5 bases). CDR1 MNHNY and CDR2 SVGAGI come from the germline V gene (reference sequence). With 5 bases removed from V and 1 base from J, the gap between germline ends came to 18 bases. CDR3 length: 17 residues. The CDR3 DNA reads as TGTGCCAGCAGTCACCCAAATAAGGGACGGAGCAATCAGCCCCAGCATTTT. As protein: CASSHPNKGRSNQPQHF.

This clone was counted a single time. The chain is built from TRBV6-2 or TRBV6-3 and TRBJ1-2; weak D call: TRBD1 (6 bases). The germline V and J ends were trimmed by 6 bases and 8 bases, with 22 bases remaining between them. Germline CDR1 reads MNHEY; CDR2 reads SVGEGT. This CDR3 is built from 15 residues. CDR3 amino acids: CASSRGQKKAHGYTF. DNA for the CDR3: TGTGCCAGCAGCCGCGGACAGAAAAAGGCTCACGGCTACACCTTC.

This clone showed up just once. This rearrangement joins TRBV19 to TRBJ2-1; D might be TRBD1 (7 bases). V was clipped by 5 bases and J by 0 bases, with 23 bases between them. This CDR3 is built from 19 residues. Germline lookup yields CDR1 LNHDA and CDR2 SQIVND (reference sequence). CDR3 residues: CASSSQGGSLLSSYNEQFF. The DNA for the CDR3 is TGTGCCAGTAGTTCCCAGGGGGGTTCCCTCCTTAGCTCCTACAATGAGCAGTTCTTC.

The rearrangement links TRBV6-5 to TRBJ1-1; maybe TRBD1 (6 bases). The V gene lost 3 bases and the J gene lost 4 bases, with 12 bases spanning the gap. Germline CDR1 MNHEY, CDR2 SVGAGI. The CDR3 covers 14 residues. The chain's CDR3 is CASSYGTISTEAFF. CDR3 DNA: TGTGCCAGCAGTTATGGGACAATTAGCACTGAAGCTTTCTTT.

In its sample, this clone was seen once. The V call is TRBV7-3, the J call TRBJ2-1, with TRBD2 matching over 7 bases. Germline-derived CDR1 and CDR2 are SGHTA and FQGTGA. The CDR3 has 14 amino acids. The J segment lost 9 bases and the V segment lost 5 bases, leaving 10 bases of the junction unmatched. The DNA of the CDR3 is TGTGCCAGCAGCCCACGGACTAGTTTTATTGAGCAGTTCTTC. Translating it yields CASSPRTSFIEQFF. The entire variable domain, with the rest obtained from reference TRBV7-3 and TRBJ2-1, is as follows: GAGVSQTPSNKVTEKGKYVELRCDPISGHTALYWYRQSLGQGPEFLIYFQGTGAADDSGLPNDRFFAVRPEGSVSTLKIQRTERGDSAVYLCASSPRTSFIEQFFGPGTRLTVL.

The J gene is TRBJ2-7, the V gene TRBV10-2; a weak D match, TRBD1 (6 bases). Trimming took 6 bases from V and 2 from J, leaving 11 bases between them. CDR3 length: 13 amino acids. Germline V CDR1 and CDR2: WSHSY, SAAADI. In DNA, the CDR3 is TGCGCCAGCAGCGGTACAGGGACCTACGAGCAGTACTTC. Amino acid sequence: CASSGTGTYEQYF.

The CDR3 sequence is CASSLLAGVPETQYF. CDR3 nucleotides: TGTGCCAGCAGCTTACTAGCGGGGGTGCCGGAGACCCAGTACTTC. The rearrangement joins TRBV7-2 to TRBJ2-5, with 10 bases aligning to TRBD2. J lost 5 bases, V lost 2 bases, and 5 bases had no gene match. Germline-derived CDR1 and CDR2 are SGHTA and FQGNSA. The CDR3 contains 15 residues. Drawing the rest from reference TRBV7-2 and TRBJ2-5, the complete variable domain is GAGVSQSPSNKVTEKGKDVELRCDPISGHTALYWYRQSLGQGLEFLIYFQGNSAPDKSGLPSDRFSAERTGGSVSTLTIQRTQQEDSAVYLCASSLLAGVPETQYFGPGTRLLVL.

In its sample, this clone was seen once. The chain carries TRBV6-6 and TRBJ2-3, with 7 nucleotides matching TRBD1. This CDR3 is 15 amino acids long. V gave up 2 bases and J gave up 4 bases; unmatched junction bases: 6. Germline loops: CDR1 MNHNY, CDR2 SVGAGI (reference sequence). The DNA for the CDR3 is TGTGCCAGCAGTTACCCCGGACAGGAGGCAGATACGCAGTATTTT. This gives the protein CASSYPGQEADTQYF.

The chain employs TRBV7-6 and TRBJ2-2; TRBD1 agrees at 9 bases. Germline V gene data show CDR1 as SGHVS and CDR2 as FNYEAQ. The CDR3 length is 13 residues. The V segment lost 7 bases and the J segment 6 bases; nucleotides outside the gene matches: 3. The CDR3 here is CASKQGASGELFF. CDR3 coding DNA: TGTGCCAGCAAACAGGGGGCCTCCGGGGAGCTGTTTTTT.

V gene TRBV5-1 combines with J gene TRBJ2-7; 7 nucleotides line up with TRBD1. CDR3 size: 16 residues. Germline trimming cut 4 bases from V and 2 bases from J; bases unmatched to any gene: 12. CDR1 and CDR2 (germline): SGHRS, YFSETQ. CDR3 region: CASSGGYNRGPYEQYF. The CDR3 DNA reads TGCGCCAGCAGCGGTGGATACAACAGGGGACCCTACGAGCAGTACTTC.

The chain employs TRBV5-1 and TRBJ1-1; 8 bases are a match to TRBD1. The CDR3 loop spans 17 amino acids. The J segment lost 4 bases and the V segment lost 0 bases, leaving 11 bases of the junction unmatched. In germline, CDR1 is SGHRS, CDR2 YFSETQ. The CDR3 is CASSLVGQGSQGTEAFF. Here the CDR3 DNA reads TGCGCCAGCAGCTTGGTCGGACAGGGAAGTCAAGGCACTGAAGCTTTCTTT.

This rearrangement joins TRBV5-1 to TRBJ2-1; TRBD2 matches 8 bases. From germline, CDR1 is SGHRS and CDR2 YFSETQ. J lost 0 bases, V lost 4 bases, and 9 bases had no gene match. The CDR3 contains 17 residues. This CDR3 is CASSPGTGGFSYNEQFF. DNA of the CDR3: TGCGCCAGCAGCCCCGGAACGGGGGGGTTCTCCTACAATGAGCAGTTCTTC.

The sample holds one count of this clone. The V call is TRBV7-2, the J call TRBJ1-3, with TRBD1 as a possible D gene (6 bases). The germline V and J ends were trimmed by 6 bases and 4 bases, with 10 bases remaining between them. The germline V gene has CDR1 SGHTA and CDR2 FQGNSA. CDR3 length: 13 residues. The chain's CDR3 is CASRGAGGNTIYF. CDR3 DNA sequence: TGTGCCAGCAGGGGGGCAGGCGGAAACACCATATATTTT.

The chain employs TRBV7-2 and TRBJ2-1; perhaps TRBD2 as D (6 bases). Trimming cost V 5 bases and J 2 bases, with 13 bases left between them. This CDR3 region has 15 residues. CDR1 is SGHTA and CDR2 is FQGNSA in the germline V gene. The CDR3 region has the DNA TGTGCCAGCAGCGGGACTGCGGGACCCTACAATGAGCAGTTCTTC. It codes for CASSGTAGPYNEQFF.